These T cell receptor beta chains were read from a single sample in a study of cytotoxic CD8 clonotypes in ibrutinib-treated CLL. Repertoires were generated with immunoSEQ multiplex PCR, while TCRdb's copy carries only in-frame clones and drops some. The repertoire consists of more than 200,000 clones, with 70% occurring once and the leading ten covering 15% to 17%. The sequencing here drew on PBMCs, taken after 24 months of ibrutinib treatment. The receptors stem from a human donor with chronic lymphocytic leukemia. The CDR3 runs from the conserved cysteine through the conserved F or W.

cdr3_aa v_call
CASSTGASYEQYF TRBV6-5
CASSTKYLGTDTQYF TRBV6-5
CASSQETIANTGELFF TRBV4-1
CASSLQSSKEEAFF TRBV7-3
CSVPRGAGGTGELFF TRBV29-1
CASRGTGLGETQYF TRBV10-2
CATRNQGAPNEKLFF TRBV19
CAWTGLNDGYTF TRBV30
CASSREGFIYEQYF TRBV18
CASSSRGSDEKLFF TRBV5-1
CASSVSVYEQYF TRBV2
CASSQEFHPGDEQFF TRBV4-1
CASSLTPSGANVLTF TRBV7-9
CASSGLGQPQHF TRBV27
CASSLRTGTISGANVLTF TRBV13
CSARSDYEQYF TRBV20-1
CASSIGGYRTDTQYF TRBV7-2
CAISEGGSTDTQYF TRBV10-3
CASSLYSDSYEQYF TRBV5-4
CASSIDSLARTIRELFF TRBV19
CASSPWRDEQFF TRBV9
CATRSSGANVLTF TRBV6-5
CASSTTTSLEQYF TRBV14
CASQSGGTGGETQYF TRBV6-1
CASSFQQPATEAFF TRBV5-1
CASSLSSGTGYTF TRBV27
CASSLIAGTGELFF TRBV28
CASSPELAKNIQYF TRBV9
CASSRGSSGIGNEQFF TRBV4-2